This record covers a single TCR beta chain. The treatment is: oral pan-JAK inhibitor, 5-10 mg twice daily. It was from alopecia areata patients that lesional scalp punch biopsies and peripheral blood were collected. This CDR3 region has 12 residues. V shed 4 bases and J shed 4 bases, with 10 bases lying between them. Germline V gene data show CDR1 as GTSNPN and CDR2 as SVGIG (reference sequence). This sample is drawn from a study of CD8+ T cells in alopecia areata. Sequencing relied on a cDNA template that was reverse transcribed from extracted RNA. Data came from immunoSEQ multiplex PCR; TCRdb stores just in-frame clones and leaves some out. The sample holds about 94,000 clones; about 71% are singletons and the top ten take 17%.

Sequences were derived from CD8+ T cells sorted from blood, sampled between weeks 43 and 45, from a patient treated with tofacitinib. The origin of this receptor is a human donor with alopecia areata. The chain recombines TRBV30 with TRBJ1-1; weak D call: TRBD1 (6 bases). CDR3 amino acids: CAWKGGSTEAFF. The CDR3 region has the DNA TGTGCCTGGAAGGGGGGAAGCACTGAAGCTTTCTTT.